A selection of T cell receptor beta chains follows, all from one sample in a study of CD8+ T cells in alopecia areata. TCRdb's table, derived via immunoSEQ multiplex PCR, lists solely in-frame clones and lacks some. The sample has 150,000 to 200,000 clones; 65% are singletons. The sequencing used CD4+ T cells sorted from blood, collected at week 4, from a patient treated with tofacitinib. These receptors were collected from a human donor with alopecia areata. The CDR3 runs from the conserved cysteine through the conserved F or W. A D gene is named only where the DNA matches it firmly. For some rows the clone size is stated as once, few or many, or as a class when expanded; others skip it.

d_gene: NA; abundance: NA; v_gene: TRBV15; j_gene: TRBJ1-6; CDR3aa: CATSREGGTQINSPLHF; CDR3nt: TGTGCCACCAGCAGAGAGGGAGGGACACAAATTAATTCACCCCTCCACTTT
d_gene: NA; abundance: few; v_gene: TRBV7-2; j_gene: TRBJ2-7; CDR3aa: CASSLALAAYEQYF; CDR3nt: TGTGCCAGCAGCTTAGCGCTGGCAGCCTACGAGCAGTACTTC
d_gene: NA; abundance: NA; v_gene: TRBV29-1; j_gene: TRBJ2-5; CDR3aa: CSISMGTETQYF; CDR3nt: TGCAGCATCTCCATGGGTACAGAGACCCAGTACTTC
d_gene: NA; abundance: NA; v_gene: TRBV2; j_gene: TRBJ2-2; CDR3aa: CASSELRRTGELFF; CDR3nt: TGTGCCAGCAGTGAATTGCGGAGGACCGGGGAGCTGTTTTTT
d_gene: TRBD1; abundance: once; v_gene: TRBV5-1; j_gene: TRBJ1-2; CDR3aa: CASSLQGLVNYGYTF; CDR3nt: TGCGCCAGCAGCTTACAGGGGCTCGTCAACTATGGCTACACCTTC
d_gene: NA; abundance: NA; v_gene: TRBV5-1; j_gene: TRBJ1-1; CDR3aa: CASSFDSSQPEAFF; CDR3nt: TGCGCCAGCAGCTTCGACAGCAGCCAGCCTGAAGCTTTCTTT
d_gene: TRBD1; abundance: many; v_gene: TRBV7-8; j_gene: TRBJ1-1; CDR3aa: CASSVRDRGVEAFF; CDR3nt: TGTGCCAGCAGCGTCCGGGACAGGGGCGTTGAAGCTTTCTTT
d_gene: NA; abundance: NA; v_gene: TRBV5-1; j_gene: TRBJ1-4; CDR3aa: CASSLERIGEKLFF; CDR3nt: TGCGCCAGCAGCTTGGAGCGTATAGGTGAAAAACTGTTTTTT
d_gene: NA; abundance: NA; v_gene: TRBV30; j_gene: TRBJ1-5; CDR3aa: CAWSPGREGQPQHF; CDR3nt: TGTGCCTGGAGTCCAGGGAGGGAGGGTCAGCCCCAGCATTTT
d_gene: TRBD1; abundance: NA; v_gene: TRBV5-6; j_gene: TRBJ2-7; CDR3aa: CASSDRASYEQYF; CDR3nt: TGTGCCAGCAGCGACAGGGCCTCCTACGAGCAGTACTTC
d_gene: NA; abundance: NA; v_gene: TRBV6-5; j_gene: TRBJ2-5; CDR3aa: CASSYSGSKETQYF; CDR3nt: TGTGCCAGCAGTTACTCGGGCAGCAAAGAGACCCAGTACTTC
d_gene: NA; abundance: NA; v_gene: TRBV6-5; j_gene: TRBJ2-7; CDR3aa: CASSPGSSYEQYF; CDR3nt: TGTGCCAGCAGTCCAGGGTCCTCCTACGAGCAGTACTTC
d_gene: NA; abundance: NA; v_gene: TRBV7-2; j_gene: TRBJ2-7; CDR3aa: CASSLDRRSYEQYF; CDR3nt: TGTGCCAGCAGCTTAGACAGGCGGAGCTACGAGCAGTACTTC
d_gene: NA; abundance: NA; v_gene: TRBV29-1; j_gene: TRBJ2-2; CDR3aa: CSVLRPRGPTGELFF; CDR3nt: TGCAGCGTTCTTCGTCCCCGGGGCCCCACCGGGGAGCTGTTTTTT
d_gene: TRBD1; abundance: NA; v_gene: TRBV5-6; j_gene: TRBJ2-5; CDR3aa: CASSFDRAPHRETQYF; CDR3nt: TGTGCCAGCAGCTTTGACAGGGCACCTCACAGGGAGACCCAGTACTTC
d_gene: TRBD1; abundance: NA; v_gene: TRBV10-3; j_gene: TRBJ2-5; CDR3aa: CAISVDRGQETQYF; CDR3nt: TGTGCCATCAGTGTTGACAGGGGCCAAGAGACCCAGTACTTC
d_gene: NA; abundance: NA; v_gene: TRBV6-6; j_gene: TRBJ2-1; CDR3aa: CASRLGGPGEQFF; CDR3nt: TGTGCCAGCAGACTAGGGGGGCCGGGTGAGCAGTTCTTC
d_gene: NA; abundance: few; v_gene: TRBV29-1; j_gene: TRBJ2-5; CDR3aa: CSALGLGETQYF; CDR3nt: TGCAGCGCCCTTGGGTTAGGAGAGACCCAGTACTTC
d_gene: TRBD2; abundance: NA; v_gene: TRBV9; j_gene: TRBJ2-2; CDR3aa: CASSVRGGGGELFF; CDR3nt: TGTGCCAGCAGCGTACGCGGGGGAGGCGGGGAGCTGTTTTTT
d_gene: TRBD2; abundance: NA; v_gene: TRBV27; j_gene: TRBJ2-3; CDR3aa: CASRVRRGGPGDTQYF; CDR3nt: TGTGCCAGCAGAGTTAGACGGGGGGGCCCAGGAGATACGCAGTATTTT
d_gene: NA; abundance: once; v_gene: TRBV29-1; j_gene: TRBJ2-5; CDR3aa: CSVVPNQETQYF; CDR3nt: TGCAGCGTTGTCCCAAACCAAGAGACCCAGTACTTC
d_gene: NA; abundance: few; v_gene: TRBV29-1; j_gene: TRBJ2-1; CDR3aa: CSVDYEDSYNEQFF; CDR3nt: TGCAGCGTTGATTACGAAGACTCCTACAATGAGCAGTTCTTC
d_gene: NA; abundance: NA; v_gene: TRBV7-9; j_gene: TRBJ1-2; CDR3aa: CASSFGGAYGYTF; CDR3nt: TGTGCCAGCAGCTTCGGGGGAGCCTATGGCTACACCTTC
d_gene: NA; abundance: few; v_gene: TRBV7-2; j_gene: TRBJ2-1; CDR3aa: CASSWALILSYNEQFF; CDR3nt: TGTGCCAGCAGCTGGGCTCTGATCCTCTCCTACAATGAGCAGTTCTTC
d_gene: TRBD1; abundance: NA; v_gene: TRBV5-1; j_gene: TRBJ2-6; CDR3aa: CATGTGDSGANVLTF; CDR3nt: TGCGCCACCGGGACAGGGGACTCTGGGGCCAACGTCCTGACTTTC
d_gene: TRBD2; abundance: few; v_gene: TRBV6-6; j_gene: TRBJ2-1; CDR3aa: CASSGQLAGNRNEQFF; CDR3nt: TGTGCCAGCAGTGGGCAACTAGCGGGGAACCGCAATGAGCAGTTCTTC
d_gene: TRBD2; abundance: NA; v_gene: TRBV9; j_gene: TRBJ2-3; CDR3aa: CASSPAAGGPDTQYF; CDR3nt: TGTGCCAGCAGCCCCGCGGCGGGGGGGCCAGATACGCAGTATTTT
d_gene: NA; abundance: few; v_gene: TRBV29-1; j_gene: TRBJ1-1; CDR3aa: CSVDSIGWGEAFF; CDR3nt: TGCAGCGTTGATTCGATTGGGTGGGGAGAAGCTTTCTTT
d_gene: NA; abundance: NA; v_gene: TRBV5-1; j_gene: TRBJ2-5; CDR3aa: CASSYGRGQETQYF; CDR3nt: TGCGCCAGCAGTTACGGACGGGGGCAAGAGACCCAGTACTTC
d_gene: NA; abundance: NA; v_gene: TRBV12-5; j_gene: TRBJ2-5; CDR3aa: CASGSSGETQYF; CDR3nt: TGTGCTAGTGGTTCGTCTGGGGAGACCCAGTACTTC
d_gene: TRBD1; abundance: NA; v_gene: TRBV30; j_gene: TRBJ2-1; CDR3aa: CAWSPGQGGMDEQFF; CDR3nt: TGTGCCTGGAGTCCTGGACAGGGGGGAATGGATGAGCAGTTCTTC
d_gene: NA; abundance: NA; v_gene: TRBV6-5; j_gene: TRBJ1-1; CDR3aa: CASSYSRAQNTEAFF; CDR3nt: TGTGCCAGCAGTTACTCCCGGGCACAGAACACTGAAGCTTTCTTT
d_gene: TRBD2; abundance: many; v_gene: TRBV18; j_gene: TRBJ2-7; CDR3aa: CASSPPGTSELYEQYF; CDR3nt: TGTGCCAGCTCACCACCGGGTACTAGCGAGCTCTACGAGCAGTACTTC
d_gene: NA; abundance: NA; v_gene: TRBV2; j_gene: TRBJ1-5; CDR3aa: CASSDNQPQHF; CDR3nt: TGTGCCAGCAGTGACAATCAGCCCCAGCATTTT
d_gene: NA; abundance: NA; v_gene: TRBV30; j_gene: TRBJ1-1; CDR3aa: CAWYLPSGTTEAFF; CDR3nt: TGTGCCTGGTACTTGCCGTCCGGGACCACTGAAGCTTTCTTT
d_gene: TRBD2; abundance: NA; v_gene: TRBV9; j_gene: TRBJ2-5; CDR3aa: CASSPRGLAGNIQETQYF; CDR3nt: TGTGCCAGCAGCCCCCGGGGACTAGCGGGGAACATTCAAGAGACCCAGTACTTC
d_gene: TRBD1; abundance: once; v_gene: TRBV4-1; j_gene: TRBJ1-2; CDR3aa: CASSQGQGTNYGYTF; CDR3nt: TGCGCCAGCAGCCAAGGACAGGGGACTAACTATGGCTACACCTTC
d_gene: NA; abundance: NA; v_gene: TRBV7-9; j_gene: TRBJ1-6; CDR3aa: CASSPTEDSPLHF; CDR3nt: TGTGCCAGCAGCCCTACCGAGGATTCACCCCTCCACTTT
d_gene: NA; abundance: once; v_gene: TRBV7-2; j_gene: TRBJ1-1; CDR3aa: CASSSSGTNTEAFF; CDR3nt: TGTGCCAGCAGCAGCTCGGGGACCAACACTGAAGCTTTCTTT
d_gene: NA; abundance: NA; v_gene: TRBV15; j_gene: TRBJ2-3; CDR3aa: CATSRDFADTQYF; CDR3nt: TGTGCCACCAGCAGAGATTTCGCAGATACGCAGTATTTT
d_gene: NA; abundance: NA; v_gene: TRBV29-1; j_gene: TRBJ2-7; CDR3aa: CSVVSLLNSYEQYF; CDR3nt: TGCAGCGTTGTCAGTCTGCTCAACTCCTACGAGCAGTACTTC
d_gene: NA; abundance: few; v_gene: TRBV10-3; j_gene: TRBJ2-3; CDR3aa: CAISEGAGQPQYF; CDR3nt: TGTGCCATCAGTGAAGGGGCTGGGCAGCCGCAGTATTTT
d_gene: NA; abundance: NA; v_gene: TRBV6-6; j_gene: TRBJ2-5; CDR3aa: CASSPDFPDAQYF; CDR3nt: TGTGCCAGCAGTCCTGACTTCCCGGACGCCCAGTACTTC